A single sample is the source of the 19 T cell receptor beta chains below, sequenced in a study of shared clonotypes between healthy human individuals. The data were produced by immunoSEQ multiplex PCR, yet TCRdb's version contains in-frame clones alone and is incomplete. The profile shows over 2 million clones, 90% to 95% of them singletons. The sample was naive CD4+ T cells sorted from blood. Subset meaning: CD45RA+ positively selected. These receptors were obtained from a man in his late teens or twenties in good health.

The chain employs TRBV28 and TRBJ1-2; TRBD1 agrees at 10 bases. From germline, CDR1 is MDHEN and CDR2 SYDVKM. There are 17 residues in the CDR3. J was trimmed by 7 bases and V by 6 bases; bases with no gene match: 17. CDR3 amino acids: CASSSTHPGQGPGGYTF. The CDR3 DNA is TGTGCCAGCAGCTCAACTCATCCGGGACAGGGGCCGGGTGGCTACACCTTC.

The rearrangement links TRBV6-1 to TRBJ1-6; no definite D call. V dropped 4 bases and J dropped 6 bases, with 4 bases sitting between them. CDR3 length equals 12 residues. The germline V gene has CDR1 MNHNS and CDR2 SASEGT. The CDR3 sequence is CASSAANSPLHF. The CDR3 bases are TGTGCCAGCAGTGCTGCTAATTCACCCCTCCACTTT.

The J gene is TRBJ2-1, the V gene TRBV28, with 7 nucleotides matching TRBD2. Germline CDR1 is MDHEN and CDR2 is SYDVKM. Unmatched junction bases numbered 9, after V lost 7 bases and J lost 0 bases. CDR3 size: 16 residues. The chain's CDR3 is CASTWGGIRSYNEQFF. CDR3 DNA: TGTGCCAGCACCTGGGGGGGAATCCGCTCCTACAATGAGCAGTTCTTC.

On this clone: Sequence at one end of the junction differs from germline and may be a read error. V usage is TRBV7-7 and J usage is TRBJ2-5; 8 bases are shared with TRBD2. CDR1 is SSHAT, CDR2 FNYEAQ, per germline (reference sequence). The CDR3 spans 15 residues. CDR3 in amino acids: CASSQGAGDGETQYF. In DNA, the CDR3 is TGTGCTAGCAGCCAGGGAGCGGGAGATGGAGAGACCCAGTACTTC.

The rearrangement links TRBV4-1 to TRBJ1-2, with D possibly being TRBD1 (5 bases). Germline lookup yields CDR1 MGHRA and CDR2 YSYEKL. This CDR3 is 13 amino acids long. V lost 3 bases and J 2 bases, leaving 7 bases between the germline ends. CDR3: CASSQSGNYGYTF. The CDR3 DNA follows: TGCGCCAGCAGCCAGTCAGGGAACTATGGCTACACCTTC.

The V and J genes are TRBV11-1 and TRBJ1-2; perhaps TRBD1 as D (6 bases). Germline loops: CDR1 SGHAT, CDR2 FQDESV (reference sequence). The V end was cut by 5 bases, the J end by 1 base, with 11 bases between. CDR3 size: 14 residues. This CDR3 is CASSIGQINYGYTF. The DNA of the CDR3 is TGTGCCAGCAGCATCGGACAGATTAACTATGGCTACACCTTC.

J is TRBJ1-2 and V is TRBV6-1; D perhaps matches TRBD1 (6 bases). Looked up from germline, CDR1 is MNHNS and CDR2 is SASEGT. Trimming took off 1 base at V and 2 bases at J, with 20 bases between the two ends. The CDR3 runs to 18 residues. The CDR3 loop is CASSEDPTGFPKNYGYTF. CDR3 in DNA: TGTGCCAGCAGTGAAGACCCTACAGGGTTCCCAAAGAACTATGGCTACACCTTC.

The V and J genes are TRBV4-1 and TRBJ2-3, with TRBD2 matching 9 bases. Germline V gene data show CDR1 as MGHRA and CDR2 as YSYEKL. This CDR3 region has 16 residues. V lost 2 bases to trimming and J lost 5 bases; unmatched junction nucleotides: 8. CDR3 in amino acids: CASSQNAAGGGDTQYF. The CDR3 coding sequence is TGCGCCAGCAGCCAAAATGCAGCGGGAGGTGGAGATACGCAGTATTTT.

V gene TRBV10-1 combines with J gene TRBJ2-7, with 10 positions matching TRBD2. The CDR3 contains 15 residues. The germline V gene has CDR1 WNHNN and CDR2 SYGVQD (reference sequence). V lost 5 bases and J lost 2; bases outside the gene matches: 6. CDR3 DNA sequence: TGCGCCAGCAGTACGAGCGGGAGGGCCCCCTACGAGCAGTACTTC. Residues: CASSTSGRAPYEQYF.

V and J are TRBV10-2 and TRBJ2-7; D ambiguous. The germline V and J ends were trimmed by 1 base and 7 bases, with 17 bases remaining between them. This CDR3 contains 15 residues. Germline V lookup: CDR1 WSHSY, CDR2 SAAADI. This chain's CDR3 is CASSEYRTVRWEQYF. In DNA form, the CDR3 reads TGCGCCAGCAGTGAGTATCGGACCGTACGATGGGAGCAGTACTTC.

V and J are TRBV6-4 and TRBJ1-5; TRBD1 is a possible D gene (5 bases). Germline CDR1 is MRHNA and CDR2 is SNTAGT. The CDR3 contains 14 residues. Trimming pared 2 bases from V and 4 bases from J, leaving 9 bases between. The CDR3 coding sequence is TGTGCCAGCAGTGACCACGCAGGGAATCAGCCCCAGCATTTT. It translates to CASSDHAGNQPQHF.

For the CDR3, the DNA is TGTGCCAGTAGTATTGACAGACATAACTATGGCTACACCTTC. This translates into CASSIDRHNYGYTF. The chain is built from TRBV19 and TRBJ1-2; D is perhaps TRBD1 (5 bases). Looked up from germline, CDR1 is LNHDA and CDR2 is SQIVND (reference sequence). This CDR3 contains 14 residues. V was cut by 3 bases and J by 1 base, with 9 bases left in between.

The chain carries TRBV6-5 and TRBJ2-6, with D uncertain. CDR1 MNHEY and CDR2 SVGAGI come from the germline V gene. The CDR3 length is 16 residues. V was pared by 3 bases and J by 0 bases, with 9 bases between. The DNA of the CDR3 is TGTGCCAGCAGTTATTTTCGCCTCTCTGGGGCCAACGTCCTGACTTTC. Protein: CASSYFRLSGANVLTF.

J is TRBJ2-7 and V is TRBV5-4; tentative D call: TRBD2 (6 bases). The V gene's germline CDR1 is SGHNT and CDR2 YYREEE (reference sequence). The CDR3 extends over 15 amino acids. V lost 1 base and J lost 0, with 11 bases in between. Written as DNA, the CDR3 is TGTGCCAGCAGCTTGTACGGGGGAAGCTCCTACGAGCAGTACTTC. Residues: CASSLYGGSSYEQYF. Looking up the rest from reference TRBV5-4 and TRBJ2-7 gives the full variable domain: ETGVTQSPTHLIKTRGQQVTLRCSSQSGHNTVSWYQQALGQGPQFIFQYYREEENGRGNFPPRFSGLQFPNYSSELNVNALELDDSALYLCASSLYGGSSYEQYFGPGTRLTVT.

CDR3 nucleotide sequence: TGTGCCACCAGCAGCAGGAATCAGCCCCAGCATTTT. This encodes CATSSRNQPQHF. The V call is TRBV15, the J call TRBJ1-5; D gene unclear. The CDR3 length is 12 residues. Germline V lookup: CDR1 LNHNV, CDR2 YYDKDF (reference sequence). The germline V and J ends were trimmed by 3 bases and 4 bases, with 4 bases remaining between them.

The J gene is TRBJ2-5, the V gene TRBV7-9, with TRBD1 identical over 8 bases. The CDR3 runs to 14 residues. Germline-derived CDR1 and CDR2 are SEHNR and FQNEAQ (reference sequence). Trimming cost V 6 bases and J 5 bases; bases outside gene matches: 8. The CDR3 region is CASSPRQGSETQYF. CDR3 DNA sequence: TGTGCCAGCAGTCCCAGACAGGGGAGTGAGACCCAGTACTTC.

The rearrangement uses TRBV7-2 and TRBJ2-1, with TRBD2 identical over 11 bases. The CDR3 is made up of 17 amino acids. Germline values: CDR1 SGHTA, CDR2 FQGNSA. After removal of 2 bases from V and 8 bases from J, the junction contained 11 bases not matched to a gene. The CDR3 coding sequence is TGTGCCAGCAGCTTAAGGCTAGCGGGGGGTATTGGCGATGAGCAGTTCTTC. This gives the protein CASSLRLAGGIGDEQFF.

This chain links TRBV9 with TRBJ2-3; weak D call: TRBD2 (5 bases). Trimming removed 0 bases at V and 3 bases at J, with 14 bases between. Germline V CDR1 and CDR2: SGDLS, YYNGEE. The CDR3 contains 16 residues. In nucleotides, the CDR3 is TGTGCCAGCAGCGTAGGACACGGGAAGATGACAGATACGCAGTATTTT. Translated: CASSVGHGKMTDTQYF.

This CDR3 is CASSMELATLEQFF. The CDR3 nucleotides are TGCGCCAGCAGCATGGAGCTAGCCACCTTGGAGCAGTTCTTC. The J gene is TRBJ2-1, the V gene TRBV5-1, with D possibly matching TRBD2 (5 bases). CDR3 length equals 14 residues. Germline-derived CDR1 and CDR2 are SGHRS and YFSETQ. V dropped 4 bases and J dropped 10 bases, with 18 bases sitting between them.